This T cell receptor beta chain was obtained from a study of T cell responses to AZD1222 COVID-19 vaccine (TCRdb year 2021). Notes on the research overall: AZD1222 recipients with second doses at about 4 weeks or about 12 weeks were pooled, because spike-specific TCR depth and breadth did not differ between schedules. TCR sequencing was performed for 230 to 250 trial participants, of whom approximately 200 were given two doses of AZD1222 and around 26 were given two doses of MenACWY control vaccine. Trial participants were enrolled by age into subgroups of 18-55, 56-69 and 70-plus years, and roughly 150, 30 and 60 TCR-sequenced participants, respectively, were included in these subgroups.

The CDR3 regions of human TCRbeta chains were analyzed by immunosequencing. Regarding the original processing steps: Repertoire TCRs were checked for matches against a reference library of SARS-CoV-2-specific TCRs that had been generated using the MIRA antigen-specificity platform. Breadth meant the fraction of unique TCRs that were SARS-CoV-2-associated, whereas depth meant the fraction of total T cells that were SARS-CoV-2-associated. Using the MIRA data, each spike-specific TCR was assigned both to the spike region to which the TCR was reactive and to a CD4 or CD8 class. Log10-transformed breadth and depth values were compared by one-way ANOVA with Sidak's multiple comparisons tests. This immuneACCESS table, as held by TCRdb, lists in-frame sequences with V and J called but not all clones. Of the missing ones, under half trace to an unresolved V gene in checked studies; the others have no known cause. The V and J calls and the clone size are those of that table, but D and trimming were determined from the DNA. A total of about 150,000 clones appear in this sample, about 85% of them only once. The ten biggest clones cover around 3.1% of the sample.

Broad study findings and their caveats: Participants were mostly white British and included more females than males, and it was suggested by the authors that clonal diversity may have been underestimated. Because no day 14 peak-response samples were available, repertoires were characterized only after the peak T cell response. The whole spike protein was spanned by vaccine-associated CD4 TCRs, and dominant responses were seen in regions 160-218 and 743-854. The 56-69-year group was small, and its depth increase did not reach significance, likely because of low power. Spike-specific TCR breadth and depth rose significantly after two AZD1222 doses compared with day 0 and with MenACWY recipients. Reportedly, almost half of the unique spike-specific TCRs recognized epitopes lying outside the regions that are mutated in the B.1.351 and B.1.1.7 variants. Conclusions about previously exposed vaccinees are limited, since just 5 to 7 AZD1222 recipients were seropositive for SARS-CoV-2 at baseline.

This sample's time point label indicates: baseline before first vaccination. Vaccinee samples were obtained from the UK trials COV001 and COV002, which included a single-blind randomized controlled phase 2/3 trial of AZD1222 (ChAdOx1 nCoV-19) in healthy adults. Trial participant PBMC samples were collected at day 0 and day 28 after the second dose for TCRbeta chain sequencing. This clone came up a few times. What antigen it recognizes has not been identified. No per-base quality is available; no much larger clone lies one base away. Compared with germline, V lacks 3 bases and J lacks 8 bases; bases without a gene match: 15. The CDR3 spans 16 residues, from the cysteine through the phenylalanine. CDR3 DNA is the only sequence kept; it has 48 bases, read in frame from the first base. The germline V gene yields SGHTA for CDR1 and FQGNSA for CDR2.

The clonotype was recovered from an adult in good health. Sequencing used peripheral blood, obtained on day 0 of AZD1222 vaccination. The V gene is TRBV7-2 and the J gene is TRBJ1-2; 7 central bases correspond to TRBD1. The DNA is as follows: TGTGCCAGCAGCTTCGACAGGGTGGCCCCGGGGGGAGGCTACACCTTC. Its translation is CASSFDRVAPGGGYTF.